This T cell receptor beta chain was recovered during a study of Tregs in tolerant kidney transplant recipients. A note on this clone: Its antigen is not identified.

Notes on the study in general: Findings come from small patient numbers and require larger validation. Tregs expanded with activated donor B cells seemed most donor-specific.

The CDR3 sequence is 14 residues long. V dropped 1 base and J dropped 9 bases, with 10 bases sitting between them. CDR1 is SNHLY, CDR2 FYNNEI, per germline. Assay used: immunoSEQ multiplex PCR; TCRdb lists only in-frame clones, some missing. This table has hundreds of thousands of clones, around 82% appearing once. Sequencing used CD4+ T cells from blood. The chain joins TRBV2 to TRBJ1-6, with a weak D call TRBD1 (6 bases). The TCR comes from a human donor in good health. Here the CDR3 reads CASSEVGRGSPLHF. The CDR3 coding sequence is TGTGCCAGCAGTGAAGTCGGCAGGGGTTCACCCCTCCACTTT.